Here is one T cell receptor (beta chain) with its context. Its antigen is still unknown. Nothing much larger sits one base from this clone, and base qualities are not available. This sample is part of a study of CD8 T cells in Susac syndrome (dated by TCRdb to about 2019). In terms of the full investigation: The study used repertoire sequencing to test whether antigen drove CD8+ T cell activation and differentiation in Susac syndrome. The clonality of the CD8+ T cell repertoire was compared across about 12 healthy donors, 14 Susac syndrome patients and around 15 multiple sclerosis patients. Here is what the overall study found, with its caveats: The number of individuals in the TCR sequencing and HLA analysis was acknowledged as relatively small.

RNA was extracted with the RNeasy kit and roughly 0.45 to 1 ug was reverse transcribed using random hexamers. The immunoSEQ multiplex PCR assay, covering 54 Vbeta and 13 Jbeta segments, was used to amplify TCR beta CDR3 regions. PCR amplification bias was corrected by using a synthetic template baseline for primer optimization and computational correction. For the original study's pipeline: Reads were annotated to V, D and J genes per IMGT and analyzed with immunoSEQ Analyzer, keeping only productive sequences. Clonality was calculated as one minus the Shannon entropy normalized by log2 of the number of productive unique sequences. Public and private clones were assessed among the 100 most prevalent clones of each patient and control. Clones were defined as Susac-specific if absent from the healthy and MS cohorts, from over a thousand published viral clones and from other ImmuneACCESS disease sequences. TCRdb reprocessing: public reads trimmed at Q25 with fastp, clones called with MiXCR, in-frame beta chains kept. Rows with a matching CDR3 protein are joined into one entry that keeps the most common DNA and genes. The V and J calls follow TCRdb's processing rather than the paper's. The sample profile shows about 300,000 distinct CDR3 sequences; 85% of them were found once. About 0.22% of the sample is held by the ten biggest clonotypes.

High-throughput TCR beta sequencing profiled peripheral blood CD8+ and CD4+ T cells from healthy donors, Susac syndrome patients and multiple sclerosis patients. The multiple sclerosis controls were treatment-naive patients whose relapsing-remitting disease, either stable or active, fulfilled the revised McDonald criteria. CD8+ TEMRA cells were enriched by FACS, while bulk CD8+ and CD4+ T cells were purified by magnetic negative isolation. Blood was drawn into EDTA tubes, processed within 24 hours, and PBMCs were isolated by density gradient centrifugation. PBMCs intended for TCR sequencing were cryopreserved in liquid nitrogen and were subsequently thawed in a 37 degrees C water bath. The sorted or isolated CD4+, CD8+ and CD8+ TEMRA cells reached a purity of at least 90%. Including cysteine and phenylalanine, the CDR3 has 15 amino acids. Only the CDR3 part of the read is kept: 45 bases, read in frame from the first base.

Sequencing input: CD8+ T cells from PBMCs. This sequence uses TRBV21-1 and TRBJ2-1; the listed D gene, TRBD1, was not tested against the DNA. TRBV21-1 is flagged as a pseudogene. The receptor was derived from a human donor with multiple sclerosis. The base sequence is TGTGCCAGAACGGACAGGGCCAGCTCCTACAATGAGCAGTTCTTC. The translation is CARTDRASSYNEQFF.